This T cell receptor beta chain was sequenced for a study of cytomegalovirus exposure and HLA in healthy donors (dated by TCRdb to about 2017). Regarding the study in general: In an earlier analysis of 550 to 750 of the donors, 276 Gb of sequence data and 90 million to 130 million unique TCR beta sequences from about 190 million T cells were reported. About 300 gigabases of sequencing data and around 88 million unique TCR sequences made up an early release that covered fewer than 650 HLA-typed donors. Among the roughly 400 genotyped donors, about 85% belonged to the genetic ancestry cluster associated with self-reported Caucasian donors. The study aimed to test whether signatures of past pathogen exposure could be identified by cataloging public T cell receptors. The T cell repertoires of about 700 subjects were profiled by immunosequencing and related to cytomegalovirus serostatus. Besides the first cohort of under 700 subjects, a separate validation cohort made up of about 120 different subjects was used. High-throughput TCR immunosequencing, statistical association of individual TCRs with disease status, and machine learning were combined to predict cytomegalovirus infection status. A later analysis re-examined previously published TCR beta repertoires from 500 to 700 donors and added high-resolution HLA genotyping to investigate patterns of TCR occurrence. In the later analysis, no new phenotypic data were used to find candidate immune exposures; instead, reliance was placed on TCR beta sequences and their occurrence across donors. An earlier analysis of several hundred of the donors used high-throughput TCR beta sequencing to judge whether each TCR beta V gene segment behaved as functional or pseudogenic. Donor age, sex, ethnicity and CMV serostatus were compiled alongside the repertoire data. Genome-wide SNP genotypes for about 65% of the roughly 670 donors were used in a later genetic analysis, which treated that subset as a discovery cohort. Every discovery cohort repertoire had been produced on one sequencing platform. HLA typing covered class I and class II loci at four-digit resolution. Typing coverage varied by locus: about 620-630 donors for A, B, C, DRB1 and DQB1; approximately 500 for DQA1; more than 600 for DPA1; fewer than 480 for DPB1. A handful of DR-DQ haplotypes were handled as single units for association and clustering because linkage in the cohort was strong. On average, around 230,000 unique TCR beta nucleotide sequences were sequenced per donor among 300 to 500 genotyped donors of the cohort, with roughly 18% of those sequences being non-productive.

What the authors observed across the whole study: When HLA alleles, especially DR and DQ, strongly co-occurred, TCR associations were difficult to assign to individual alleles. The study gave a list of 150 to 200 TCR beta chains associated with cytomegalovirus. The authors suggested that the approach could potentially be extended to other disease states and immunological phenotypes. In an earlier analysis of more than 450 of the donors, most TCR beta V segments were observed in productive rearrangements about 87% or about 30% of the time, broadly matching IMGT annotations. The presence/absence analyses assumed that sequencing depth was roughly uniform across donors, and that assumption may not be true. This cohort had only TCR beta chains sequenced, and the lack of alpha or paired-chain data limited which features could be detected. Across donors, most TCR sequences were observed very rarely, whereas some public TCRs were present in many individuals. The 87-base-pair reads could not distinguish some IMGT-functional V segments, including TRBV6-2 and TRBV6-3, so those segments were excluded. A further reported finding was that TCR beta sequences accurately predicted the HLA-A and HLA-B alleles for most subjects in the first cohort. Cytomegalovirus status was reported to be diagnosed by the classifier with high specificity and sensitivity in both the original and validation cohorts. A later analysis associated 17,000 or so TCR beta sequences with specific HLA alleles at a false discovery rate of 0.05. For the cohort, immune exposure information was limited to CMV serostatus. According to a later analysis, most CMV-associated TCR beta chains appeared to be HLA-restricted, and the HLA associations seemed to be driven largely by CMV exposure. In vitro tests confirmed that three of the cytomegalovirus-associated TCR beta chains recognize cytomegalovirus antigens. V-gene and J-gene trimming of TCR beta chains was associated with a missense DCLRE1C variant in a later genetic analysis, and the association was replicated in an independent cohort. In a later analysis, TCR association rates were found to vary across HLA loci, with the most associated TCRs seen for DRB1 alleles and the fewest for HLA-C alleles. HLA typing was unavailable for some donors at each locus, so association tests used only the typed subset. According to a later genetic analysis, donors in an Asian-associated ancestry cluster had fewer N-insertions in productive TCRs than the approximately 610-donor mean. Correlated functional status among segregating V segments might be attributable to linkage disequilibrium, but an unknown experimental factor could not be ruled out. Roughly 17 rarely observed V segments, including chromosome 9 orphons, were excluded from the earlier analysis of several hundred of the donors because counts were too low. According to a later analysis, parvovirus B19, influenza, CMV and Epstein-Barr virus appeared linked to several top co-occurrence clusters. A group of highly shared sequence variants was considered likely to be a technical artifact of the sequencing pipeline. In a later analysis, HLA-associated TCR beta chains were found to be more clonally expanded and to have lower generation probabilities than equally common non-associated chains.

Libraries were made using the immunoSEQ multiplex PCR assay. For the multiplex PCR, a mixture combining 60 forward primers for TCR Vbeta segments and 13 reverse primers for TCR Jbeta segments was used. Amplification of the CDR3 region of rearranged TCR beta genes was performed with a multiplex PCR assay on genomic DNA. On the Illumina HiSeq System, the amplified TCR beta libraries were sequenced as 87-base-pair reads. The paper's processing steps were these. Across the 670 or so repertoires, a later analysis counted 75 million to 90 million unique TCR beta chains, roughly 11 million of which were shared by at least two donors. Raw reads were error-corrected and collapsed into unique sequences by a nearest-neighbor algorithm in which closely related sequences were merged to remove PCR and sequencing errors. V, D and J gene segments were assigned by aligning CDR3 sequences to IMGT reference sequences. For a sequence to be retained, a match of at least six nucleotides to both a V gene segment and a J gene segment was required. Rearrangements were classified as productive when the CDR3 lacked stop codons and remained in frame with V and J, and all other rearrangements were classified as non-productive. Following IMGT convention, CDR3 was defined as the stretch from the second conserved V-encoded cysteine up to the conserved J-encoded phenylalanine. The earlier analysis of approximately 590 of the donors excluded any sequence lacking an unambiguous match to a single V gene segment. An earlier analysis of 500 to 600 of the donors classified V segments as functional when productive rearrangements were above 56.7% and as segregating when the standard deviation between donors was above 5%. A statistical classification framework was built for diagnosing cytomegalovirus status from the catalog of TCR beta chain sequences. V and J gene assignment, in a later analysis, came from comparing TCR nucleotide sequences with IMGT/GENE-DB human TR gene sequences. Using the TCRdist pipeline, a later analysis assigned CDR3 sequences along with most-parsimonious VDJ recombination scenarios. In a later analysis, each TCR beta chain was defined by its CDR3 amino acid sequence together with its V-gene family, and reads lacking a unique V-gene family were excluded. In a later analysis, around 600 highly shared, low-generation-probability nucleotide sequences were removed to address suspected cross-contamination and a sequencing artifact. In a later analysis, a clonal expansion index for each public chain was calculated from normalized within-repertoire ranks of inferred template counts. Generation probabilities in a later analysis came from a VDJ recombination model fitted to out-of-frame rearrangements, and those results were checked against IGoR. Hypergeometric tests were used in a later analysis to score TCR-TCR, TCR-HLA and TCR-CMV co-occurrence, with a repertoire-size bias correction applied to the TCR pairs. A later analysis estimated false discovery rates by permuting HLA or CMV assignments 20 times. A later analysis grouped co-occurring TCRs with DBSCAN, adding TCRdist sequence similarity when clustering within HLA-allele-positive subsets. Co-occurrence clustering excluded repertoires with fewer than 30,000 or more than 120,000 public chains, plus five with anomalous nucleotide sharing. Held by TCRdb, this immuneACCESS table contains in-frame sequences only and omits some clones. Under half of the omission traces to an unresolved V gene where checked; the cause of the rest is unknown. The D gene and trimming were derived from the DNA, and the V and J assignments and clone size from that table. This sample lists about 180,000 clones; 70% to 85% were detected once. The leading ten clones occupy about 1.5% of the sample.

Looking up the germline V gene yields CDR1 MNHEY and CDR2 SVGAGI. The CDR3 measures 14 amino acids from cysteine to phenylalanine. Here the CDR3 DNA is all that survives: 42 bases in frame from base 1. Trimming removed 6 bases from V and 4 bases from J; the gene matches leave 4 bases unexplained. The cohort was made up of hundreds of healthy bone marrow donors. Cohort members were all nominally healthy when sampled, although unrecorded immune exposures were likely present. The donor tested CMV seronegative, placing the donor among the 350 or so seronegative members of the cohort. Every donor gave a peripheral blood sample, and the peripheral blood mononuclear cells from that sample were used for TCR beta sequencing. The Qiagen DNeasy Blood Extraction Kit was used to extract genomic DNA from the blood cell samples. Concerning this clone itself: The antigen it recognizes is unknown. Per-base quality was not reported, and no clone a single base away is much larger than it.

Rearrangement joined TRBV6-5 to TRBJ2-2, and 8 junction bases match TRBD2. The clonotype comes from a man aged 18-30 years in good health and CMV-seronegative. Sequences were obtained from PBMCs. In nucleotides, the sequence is TGTGCCAGCAGCCGACTAGCGTCCACCGGGGAGCTGTTTTTT. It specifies CASSRLASTGELFF.